Shown below are 12 T cell receptor beta chains from a single sample sequenced in a study of OX40 agonist ivuxolimab in advanced cancers. TCRdb's copy holds only in-frame clones and misses some; the assay was immunoSEQ multiplex PCR. The sample lists tens of thousands of clones; nearly 85% were seen once. Source: CD4+ or CD8+ T cells sorted from blood, taken in a trial of the OX40 agonist ivuxolimab. Receptors originate from an adult with an advanced solid tumor such as melanoma, head and neck, liver or kidney cancer.

In this sample, this clone turned up a few times. This rearrangement joins TRBV30 to TRBJ1-6, with D uncertain. Per the germline V gene, CDR1 is GTSNPN and CDR2 is SVGIG (reference sequence). The CDR3 length is 13 residues. The V gene lost 6 bases and the J gene lost 0 bases, with 6 bases spanning the gap. The CDR3 nucleotides are TGTGCCTGCCAGAGCTCCTATAATTCACCCCTCCACTTT. Protein: CACQSSYNSPLHF.

The chain is built from TRBV5-1 and TRBJ2-3, with D possibly being TRBD2 (6 bases). The germline V gene encodes CDR1 SGHRS and CDR2 YFSETQ. CDR3 length equals 17 residues. V lost 4 bases to trimming and J lost 3 bases, with 21 bases between them. This CDR3 is CASSPLQAGYTTDTQYF. The CDR3 DNA sequence: TGCGCCAGCAGCCCCCTACAGGCGGGGTATACTACAGATACGCAGTATTTT.

This sequence joins TRBV7-2 and TRBJ2-7; tentative D call: TRBD2 (5 bases). The germline gives CDR1 SGHTA, CDR2 FQGNSA. This CDR3 is built from 14 residues. Between the trimmed V and J ends, which lost 1 base and 3 bases, there was a span of 10 bases. CDR3 nucleotide sequence: TGTGCCAGCAGCTTAGGGGTCGGGGACTACGAGCAGTACTTC. It specifies CASSLGVGDYEQYF.

The J gene is TRBJ1-1, the V gene TRBV11-3, with D maybe TRBD1 (5 bases). Germline values: CDR1 SGHNT, CDR2 YENEEA. This CDR3 contains 14 residues. Trimming shortened V by 5 bases and J by 10 bases, and 20 bases separated the two germline ends. CDR3 sequence reads: CASSVRDGFSAAFF. The CDR3 DNA sequence: TGTGCCAGCAGCGTACGGGACGGTTTTTCGGCAGCTTTCTTT.

The J gene is TRBJ2-3, the V gene TRBV5-1; tentative D call: TRBD2 (5 bases). Germline V gene data show CDR1 as SGHRS and CDR2 as YFSETQ. Trimming pared 1 base from V and 2 bases from J, leaving 8 bases between. This CDR3 has 14 amino acids. CDR3 residues: CASSLQDFTDTQYF. CDR3 in DNA: TGCGCCAGCAGCTTGCAGGACTTCACAGATACGCAGTATTTT.

The chain links TRBV5-1 to TRBJ1-1, with no clear D. This CDR3 has 15 amino acids. The V gene lost 1 base and the J gene lost 5 bases, with 15 bases spanning the gap. Germline lookup yields CDR1 SGHRS and CDR2 YFSETQ. The CDR3 DNA is TGCGCCAGCAGCTTGCGTGGGCAGGAGCCTACTGAAGCTTTCTTT. As protein: CASSLRGQEPTEAFF.

V usage is TRBV9 and J usage is TRBJ2-7, with D hard to call. The CDR3 length is 15 residues. V dropped 4 bases and J dropped 2 bases, with 16 bases sitting between them. Germline CDR1 SGDLS, CDR2 YYNGEE. CDR3 in amino acids: CASSPNSSPTYEQYF. CDR3 DNA: TGTGCCAGCAGCCCTAATTCCAGCCCTACCTACGAGCAGTACTTC.

In this sample, this clone turned up once. The genes are TRBV2 and TRBJ2-7; D unresolved. Germline V gives CDR1 SNHLY, CDR2 FYNNEI. The CDR3 sequence is 14 residues long. V dropped 3 bases and J dropped 0 bases, with 9 bases sitting between them. CDR3 sequence reads: CASSDSSYSYEQYF. The CDR3 DNA reads TGTGCCAGCAGTGATAGCAGCTACTCCTACGAGCAGTACTTC.

The rearrangement joins TRBV6-6 to TRBJ2-7, with D possibly TRBD1 on 6 matching bases. V gave up 6 bases and J gave up 1 base, with 19 bases separating them. In germline, CDR1 is MNHNY, CDR2 SVGAGI (reference sequence). The length of the CDR3 is 16 residues. CDR3: CASRPTGTYLSYEQYF. DNA for the CDR3: TGTGCCAGCAGACCCACAGGGACCTACCTATCCTACGAGCAGTACTTC.

As to this clone: At one boundary the junction diverges from the germline segment, which might be a read error. This chain joins TRBV4-3 and TRBJ2-1; D possibly corresponds to TRBD2 (6 bases). This CDR3 spans 15 amino acids. In germline, CDR1 is LGHNA, CDR2 YSLEER. CDR3 protein: CAGSQERDSSNEQFF. CDR3 DNA sequence: TGCGCCGGCAGCCAAGAACGGGACTCTTCGAATGAGCAGTTCTTC.

The J gene is TRBJ2-5, the V gene TRBV9; D ambiguous. CDR1 is SGDLS, CDR2 YYNGEE, per germline. The CDR3 contains 14 residues. V lost 1 base and J 4 bases, leaving 11 bases between the germline ends. The CDR3 spells CASSVSPSAETQYF. CDR3 nucleotide sequence: TGTGCCAGCAGCGTATCCCCGAGTGCAGAGACCCAGTACTTC.

V usage is TRBV5-1 and J usage is TRBJ2-1; 7 bases are shared with TRBD1. V lost 5 bases to trimming and J lost 0 bases; unmatched junction nucleotides: 5. The germline CDR1 and CDR2 sequences are SGHRS and YFSETQ. This CDR3 spans 15 amino acids. In nucleotides, the CDR3 is TGCGCCAGCAGAACCGGGACAGACTCCTACAATGAGCAGTTCTTC. Translating gives CASRTGTDSYNEQFF.